Listed below are T cell receptor beta chains from one sample, sequenced in a study of early T cells in non-severe SARS-CoV-2 infection. TCRdb ran MiXCR on the 5' RACE reads and lists one entry per CDR3 protein. This table holds approximately 50,000 distinct CDR3 sequences, roughly an eighth found once. Material: whole blood. Every receptor here comes from an adult who was a healthcare worker with PCR-confirmed SARS-CoV-2 infection or an uninfected control (not recorded which). The CDR3 runs from the conserved cysteine through the conserved F or W. The order of the fields is CDR3 length, D gene, clone size, J gene, V gene, CDR3 protein, CDR3 DNA. The D gene is left open where the match is weak. Not every row has a clone size; where given, it reads once, few, many or a size class.

length: 15
D: TRBD2
size: .
J: TRBJ2-1
V: TRBV7-3
CDR3: CASSLLGGAYNEQFF
DNA: TGTGCCAGCAGCCTCCTGGGGGGGGCCTACAATGAGCAGTTCTTC

length: 13
D: .
size: .
J: TRBJ1-3
V: TRBV10-3
CDR3: CAIGKVDLNTIYF
DNA: TGTGCCATCGGGAAGGTTGATTTAAACACCATATATTTT

length: 16
D: TRBD2
size: few
J: TRBJ2-1
V: TRBV20-1
CDR3: CSARAAGGLSYNEQFF
DNA: TGCAGTGCTAGAGCAGCGGGGGGCCTCTCCTACAATGAGCAGTTCTTC

length: 13
D: .
size: .
J: TRBJ1-2
V: TRBV10-2
CDR3: CASRVALWDGYTF
DNA: TGCGCCAGCAGAGTAGCCCTTTGGGATGGCTACACCTTC

length: 13
D: TRBD1
size: once
J: TRBJ1-3
V: TRBV7-2
CDR3: CASSTDRGNTIYF
DNA: TGTGCCAGCAGCACGGACAGGGGAAACACCATATATTTT

length: 13
D: .
size: few
J: TRBJ2-5
V: TRBV3-1
CDR3: CASSQGARETQYF
DNA: TGTGCCAGCAGCCAAGGAGCGCGGGAGACCCAGTACTTC

length: 14
D: .
size: few
J: TRBJ1-6
V: TRBV7-9
CDR3: CASSLEGLVSPLHF
DNA: TGTGCCAGCAGCTTAGAGGGGTTGGTTTCACCCCTCCACTTT

length: 14
D: TRBD2
size: .
J: TRBJ2-1
V: TRBV2
CDR3: CASSELAGYNEQFF
DNA: TGTGCCAGCAGTGAACTAGCGGGTTACAATGAGCAGTTCTTC

length: 13
D: .
size: few
J: TRBJ1-1
V: TRBV30
CDR3: CAWGPGQNTEAFF
DNA: TGTGCCTGGGGGCCGGGACAGAACACTGAAGCTTTCTTT

length: 13
D: .
size: few
J: TRBJ1-2
V: TRBV12-3/TRBV12-4
CDR3: CASSLGKGPGYTF
DNA: TGTGCCAGCAGTCTCGGGAAGGGGCCTGGCTACACCTTC

length: 16
D: .
size: many
J: TRBJ1-1
V: TRBV6-5
CDR3: CASSPPLGGRGPEAFF
DNA: TGTGCCAGCAGTCCTCCCCTTGGGGGGAGGGGTCCTGAAGCTTTCTTT

length: 15
D: .
size: few
J: TRBJ1-6
V: TRBV30
CDR3: CAWSVPGREDSPLHF
DNA: TGTGCCTGGAGTGTACCGGGACGGGAGGATTCACCCCTCCACTTT

length: 16
D: .
size: once
J: TRBJ1-5
V: TRBV12-3/TRBV12-4
CDR3: CASSPSRNVGNQPQHF
DNA: TGTGCCAGCAGTCCCTCGCGGAACGTTGGCAATCAGCCCCAGCATTTT

length: 14
D: TRBD1
size: many
J: TRBJ1-2
V: TRBV5-4
CDR3: CASSPGTGSHGYTF
DNA: TGTGCCAGCAGCCCGGGGACAGGGTCCCATGGCTACACCTTC

length: 11
D: .
size: many
J: TRBJ1-1
V: TRBV3-1
CDR3: CASSQGSEAFF
DNA: TGTGCCAGCAGCCAAGGTTCGGAAGCTTTCTTT

length: 15
D: TRBD2
size: many
J: TRBJ2-3
V: TRBV15
CDR3: CATSKGGGSTDTQYF
DNA: TGTGCCACCAGCAAGGGCGGGGGGAGCACAGATACGCAGTATTTT

length: 15
D: .
size: many
J: TRBJ2-1
V: TRBV5-1
CDR3: CASTGWGGSYNEQFF
DNA: TGCGCCAGCACTGGGTGGGGAGGCTCCTACAATGAGCAGTTCTTC

length: 15
D: TRBD2
size: few
J: TRBJ2-7
V: TRBV11-2
CDR3: CASSLDSGGAEEQYF
DNA: TGTGCCAGCAGCCTAGATAGCGGGGGGGCAGAGGAGCAGTACTTC

length: 14
D: .
size: few
J: TRBJ1-1
V: TRBV7-2
CDR3: CASSLDRGIPGAFF
DNA: TGTGCCAGCAGCTTAGACCGGGGGATTCCCGGTGCTTTCTTT

length: 14
D: .
size: few
J: TRBJ2-7
V: TRBV18
CDR3: CASSPGPDPDEQYF
DNA: TGTGCCAGCTCACCCGGGCCCGACCCGGACGAGCAGTACTTC

length: 14
D: .
size: few
J: TRBJ1-6
V: TRBV7-2
CDR3: CASSLTPGNSPLHF
DNA: TGTGCCAGCAGCTTAACCCCGGGAAATTCACCCCTCCACTTT

length: 15
D: TRBD2
size: .
J: TRBJ2-5
V: TRBV6-5
CDR3: CASSGAGGFQETQYF
DNA: TGTGCCAGCAGCGGCGCGGGGGGTTTCCAAGAGACCCAGTACTTC

length: 13
D: .
size: many
J: TRBJ1-1
V: TRBV12-3/TRBV12-4
CDR3: CATKDSGRTEAFF
DNA: TGTGCCACGAAGGACTCCGGGCGCACTGAAGCTTTCTTT

length: 16
D: .
size: many
J: TRBJ2-1
V: TRBV6-5
CDR3: CASSYSGVGALNEQFF
DNA: TGTGCCAGCAGTTACTCGGGGGTAGGGGCCCTCAATGAGCAGTTCTTC

length: 14
D: .
size: many
J: TRBJ1-1
V: TRBV3-1
CDR3: CASSHSDKNTEAFF
DNA: TGTGCCAGCAGCCATTCCGACAAGAACACTGAAGCTTTCTTT